Presented here are 13 T cell receptor beta chains from one specimen sequenced in a study of regulatory T cells in long-lasting Graves disease. Time point meaning: newly diagnosed GD, antithyroid drugs for less than 3 months. PBMCs were the source of the RNA used for TCR sequencing. Both iRepertoire HTBI primers and Arm-PCR of CDR3 regions were used to build the TCR beta libraries. TCRdb itself ran the multiplex PCR reads through MiXCR, one entry per CDR3 protein. The sample has about 620,000 distinct CDR3 sequences, roughly 16% seen once. These data were also reused for a study on T cells in Graves' hyperthyroidism and ophthalmopathy.

This specimen consisted of peripheral blood mononuclear cells (PBMCs), obtained at new diagnosis, from a patient treated with antithyroid drugs. The receptors come from a woman aged 25 to 39 with Graves disease.

This clonotype was observed a few times. This chain joins TRBV6-1 and TRBJ2-3; D possibly corresponds to TRBD2 (7 bases). The CDR3 is 14 amino acids. V was shortened by 8 bases and J by 5 bases, with 17 bases between the two germline ends. CDR1 is MNHNS, CDR2 SASEGT, per germline. Here the CDR3 reads CASQYGGLEDTQYF. DNA of the CDR3: TGTGCCAGCCAGTACGGGGGGCTGGAAGATACGCAGTATTTT.

The V gene is TRBV12-3 or TRBV12-4, the J gene TRBJ2-5, with D tentatively TRBD1 or TRBD2 (6 bases each). V gave up 8 bases and J gave up 3 bases, with 16 bases separating them. The CDR3 sequence is 14 residues long. The CDR3 DNA follows: TGTGCCAGCCGGAGGGGACAAGTTAAAGAGACCCAGTACTTC. Protein: CASRRGQVKETQYF.

The chain links TRBV2 to TRBJ2-7, with TRBD1 identical over 9 bases. V shed 6 bases and J 4 bases; nucleotides not matched to a gene: 10. CDR3 length equals 15 residues. The germline V gene encodes CDR1 SNHLY and CDR2 FYNNEI. The CDR3 DNA is TGTGCCAGCAGCAGGACCGGGACAGGGCCTTACGAGCAGTACTTC. Translating gives CASSRTGTGPYEQYF.

This clonotype has ten or more counts. J is TRBJ2-5 and V is TRBV7-9; a possible D gene is TRBD2 (6 bases). This CDR3 comprises 16 residues. Trimming removed 2 bases at V and 5 bases at J, with 18 bases between. Germline-derived CDR1 and CDR2 are SEHNR and FQNEAQ (reference sequence). The CDR3 loop is CASSLWSLRSGETQYF. The CDR3 DNA reads as TGTGCCAGCAGCTTATGGAGTCTGCGAAGCGGGGAGACCCAGTACTTC.

This clonotype has a count of ten or more. The chain is built from TRBV20-1 and TRBJ2-7; 7 positions match TRBD1. CDR1 DFQATT and CDR2 SNEGSKA come from the germline V gene (reference sequence). This CDR3 spans 15 amino acids. J gave up 3 bases and V 0 bases, and 8 bases lay outside the gene matches. This chain's CDR3 is CSARDGRGGGYEQYF. The CDR3, as DNA: TGCAGTGCTAGAGATGGGAGAGGGGGCGGCTACGAGCAGTACTTC.

In this sample, this clonotype turned up many times. The gene calls are TRBV15 and TRBJ1-5, with D perhaps matching TRBD1 (5 bases). This CDR3 is 12 amino acids long. CDR1 LNHNV and CDR2 YYDKDF come from the germline V gene (reference sequence). V was clipped by 6 bases and J by 7 bases, with 10 bases between them. The CDR3 reads CATREGAQPQHF. The CDR3 nucleotides read TGTGCCACCAGGGAAGGGGCCCAGCCCCAGCATTTT.

Many counts were recorded for this clonotype. The chain combines TRBV6-5 with TRBJ2-2; D not certain. The CDR3 is 15 residues long. V dropped 0 bases and J dropped 4 bases, with 9 bases sitting between them. Germline values: CDR1 MNHEY, CDR2 SVGAGI. CDR3 protein: CASSYSLLRTGELFF. CDR3 nucleotides: TGTGCCAGCAGTTACTCCCTGTTACGCACCGGGGAGCTGTTTTTT.

This clonotype was seen more than once but under ten times. The chain uses TRBV28 and TRBJ1-2, with a weak D call TRBD1 (5 bases). The CDR3 covers 13 residues. In germline, CDR1 is MDHEN, CDR2 SYDVKM. Trimming shortened V by 5 bases and J by 3 bases, and 10 bases separated the two germline ends. The DNA for the CDR3 is TGTGCCAGCAGTAAAGACAGAGACTATGGCTACACCTTC. Its protein product is CASSKDRDYGYTF.

V is TRBV27 and J is TRBJ1-6; D is ambiguous. Germline V gene lookup returns CDR1 MNHEY and CDR2 SMNVEV (reference sequence). The CDR3 sequence is 15 residues long. V lost 6 bases, J lost 4 bases, and 13 bases lay in between. CDR3 residues: CASSLMRDYNSPLHF. The CDR3 DNA reads as TGTGCCAGCAGCCTAATGCGGGATTATAATTCACCCCTCCACTTT.

This chain connects TRBV20-1 to TRBJ1-1; D uncertain. This CDR3 region has 13 residues. Per germline, CDR1 DFQATT and CDR2 SNEGSKA (reference sequence). V lost 5 bases to trimming and J lost 3 bases, with 13 bases between them. CDR3 DNA: TGCAGTGCTCCCCTCGGGAGGGACACTGAAGCTTTCTTT. Translating it yields CSAPLGRDTEAFF.

In this sample, this clonotype turned up many times. The chain uses TRBV7-8 and TRBJ1-1; D might be TRBD1 (6 bases). This CDR3 is 15 amino acids long. The germline V gene encodes CDR1 SGHVS and CDR2 FQNEAQ. Between the trimmed V and J ends, which lost 2 bases and 2 bases, there was a span of 12 bases. As DNA, the CDR3 is TGTGCCAGCAGCTTAACGCGGGGGACAAACACTGAAGCTTTCTTT. This sequence encodes CASSLTRGTNTEAFF.

The sample holds one count of this clonotype. This may be a read error: a much more frequent sequence differs by one nucleotide. This chain connects TRBV28 to TRBJ1-4, with D possibly matching TRBD1 (6 bases). Trimming took off 8 bases at V and 5 bases at J, with 18 bases between the two ends. Per the germline V gene, CDR1 is MDHEN and CDR2 is SYDVKM. The CDR3 is 15 amino acids. The CDR3 is CASGKGGTSNEKLFF. DNA of the CDR3: TGTGCCAGCGGCAAAGGCGGGACATCGAATGAAAAACTGTTTTTT.

This clonotype came up many times. This chain connects TRBV10-1 to TRBJ2-1; D is tentatively TRBD1 or TRBD2 (6 bases each). The germline gives CDR1 WNHNN, CDR2 SYGVQD (reference sequence). This CDR3 comprises 15 residues. The germline V and J ends were trimmed by 5 bases and 7 bases, with 18 bases remaining between them. The CDR3 protein is CASSLGGKSPNEQFF. In nucleotides, the CDR3 is TGCGCCAGCAGTTTGGGGGGCAAGAGCCCTAATGAGCAGTTCTTC.